This T cell receptor beta chain was captured by sequencing in a study of vaccination and CD4 T cells after COVID-19. Turning to the study itself: Convalescent patients gave post-COVID blood a median about 110 days post-diagnosis, range 35 to 161. Post-vaccination specimens were collected at a median of about 70 days following dose two (range 14 to 241). Overlapping spike peptides of SARS-CoV-2, HCoV-NL63, HCoV-OC43 and HCoV-229E stimulated the cells.

Treatment meaning: 10-day PBMC culture with coronavirus spike peptide pools or control peptides (ViraFEST assay). The unexposed donor gave CD4+ T cells before the COVID-19 pandemic (2011-2018). An Oncomine TCR Beta short-read assay was used to sequence the DNA from cultured CD4+ T cells. TCRdb processed the PCR reads anew with MiXCR; each CDR3 protein has one entry. The sample lists some 9,000 distinct CDR3 sequences; around 48% were seen once. This clonotype occurred a few times. As yet, its antigen is unknown. V lost 4 bases and J 4 bases, leaving 19 bases between the germline ends. Germline-derived CDR1 and CDR2 are MGHRA and YSYEKL. This CDR3 spans 16 amino acids.

The specimen was CD4+ T cells from blood, cultured in vitro. The rearrangement links TRBV4-1 to TRBJ1-1, with D possibly TRBD1 on 5 matching bases. The clonotype comes from a human donor in good health. CDR3 coding DNA: TGCGCCAGCAGCCGGATGGGACCCCCCGAGGGCACTGAAGCTTTCTTT. The encoded protein is CASSRMGPPEGTEAFF.